This entry describes one TCR beta chain. The antigen is not known. This specimen comes from a study of radiation and T cells in renal cell carcinoma. Time point here: blood 2 weeks post-SBRT. The treatment here: 15 Gy SBRT to primary tumor, nephrectomy 4 weeks later. Per the germline V gene, CDR1 is SGHTA and CDR2 is FQGNSA. Trimming shortened V by 1 base and J by 0 bases, and 15 bases separated the two germline ends. The length of the CDR3 is 17 residues. Study results and limitations: Baseline intratumoral clonotype presence is unknown without pretreatment biopsies. In blood, top tumor clones expanded by 2 weeks, shrinking by 4.

TCRdb's table, derived via immunoSEQ multiplex PCR, lists solely in-frame clones and lacks some. The top ten hold roughly 13% of the sample, which has just over 150,000 clones, roughly 87% seen once. This sample comprised blood, obtained from a patient whose treatment included radiotherapy and nephrectomy. This chain links TRBV7-2 with TRBJ1-2; D is ambiguous. The sequence was obtained from a woman between 50 and 59 years old with renal cell carcinoma. CDR3 sequence: CASSLDMNLRANYGYTF. The CDR3 coding sequence is TGTGCCAGCAGCTTAGACATGAACCTGAGGGCTAACTATGGCTACACCTTC.